The clone carrying this TCR beta chain was picked up one time. Antigen unknown. At one end, the junction sequence differs from germline, possibly due to a read error. Original processing methods: A productive frequency of 2.59 x 10-5 was the lowest detectable. This table comes from immunoSEQ multiplex PCR, and its TCRdb copy is limited to in-frame clones, with some not included. That table gives V, J and clone size, and the DNA gave D and trimming. The sample holds roughly 34,000 clones, about 80% seen once. The data stem from a study of STAT5B mutations in CD4+ large granular lymphocyte leukemia. Findings of the study overall: Without putative leukemic clones, patient CD4-sorted repertoires remained more clonal than healthy CD4+ repertoires.

This CDR3 is 17 amino acids long. In germline, CDR1 is SNHLY, CDR2 FYNNEI. This chain links TRBV2 with TRBJ2-4, with D maybe TRBD2 (7 bases). The sequenced sample consisted of CD4+ T cells from blood buffy coats. This TCR came from a human donor in good health. CDR3 sequence reads: CASSKAGSRTDQNIQYF. DNA of the CDR3: TGTGCCAGCAGTAAAGCGGGAAGTCGGACAGACCAAAACATTCAGTACTTC.